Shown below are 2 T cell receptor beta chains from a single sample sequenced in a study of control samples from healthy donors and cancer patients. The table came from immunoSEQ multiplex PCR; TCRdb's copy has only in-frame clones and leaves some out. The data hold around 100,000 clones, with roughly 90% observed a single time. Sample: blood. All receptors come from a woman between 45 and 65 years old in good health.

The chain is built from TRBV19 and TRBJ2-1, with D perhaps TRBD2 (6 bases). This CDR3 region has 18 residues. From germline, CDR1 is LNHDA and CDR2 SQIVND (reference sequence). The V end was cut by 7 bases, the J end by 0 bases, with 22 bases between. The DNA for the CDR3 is TGTGCCAGTAAAACACCCCAGCGCTTCGGGAGCTCCTACAATGAGCAGTTCTTC. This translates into CASKTPQRFGSSYNEQFF.

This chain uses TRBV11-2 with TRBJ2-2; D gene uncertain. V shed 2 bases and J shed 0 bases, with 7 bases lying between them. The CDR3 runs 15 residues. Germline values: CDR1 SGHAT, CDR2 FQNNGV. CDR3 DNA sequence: TGTGCCAGCAGCTTAAACCCCGCGAACACCGGGGAGCTGTTTTTT. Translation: CASSLNPANTGELFF.